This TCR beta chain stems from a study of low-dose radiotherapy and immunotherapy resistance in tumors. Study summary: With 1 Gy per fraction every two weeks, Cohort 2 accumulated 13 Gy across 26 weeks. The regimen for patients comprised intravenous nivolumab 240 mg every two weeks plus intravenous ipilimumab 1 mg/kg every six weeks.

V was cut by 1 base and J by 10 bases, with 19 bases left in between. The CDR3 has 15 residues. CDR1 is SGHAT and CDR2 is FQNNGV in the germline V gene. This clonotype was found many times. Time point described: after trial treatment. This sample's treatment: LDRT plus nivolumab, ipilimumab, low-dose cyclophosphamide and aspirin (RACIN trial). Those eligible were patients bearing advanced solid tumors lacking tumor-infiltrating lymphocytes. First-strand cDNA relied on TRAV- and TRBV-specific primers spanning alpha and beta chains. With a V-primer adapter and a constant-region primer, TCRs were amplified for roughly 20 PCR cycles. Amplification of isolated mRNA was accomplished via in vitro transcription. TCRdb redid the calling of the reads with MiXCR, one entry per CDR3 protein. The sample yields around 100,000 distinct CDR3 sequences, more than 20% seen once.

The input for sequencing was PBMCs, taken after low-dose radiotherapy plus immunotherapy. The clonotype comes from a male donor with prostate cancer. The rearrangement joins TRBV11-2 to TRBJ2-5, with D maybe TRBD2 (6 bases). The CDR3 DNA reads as TGTGCCAGCAGCTTAGCGGCGCGGGGATTCGATGGCCAGTACTTC. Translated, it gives CASSLAARGFDGQYF.